This T cell receptor (beta chain) was sequenced for a study of CD8 T cells in ankylosing spondylitis. V was clipped by 6 bases and J by 11 bases, with 13 bases between them. The CDR3 covers 11 residues. Germline V gene lookup returns CDR1 MNHNY and CDR2 SVGAGI (reference sequence). This clonotype was seen repeatedly, ten times or more. MiXCR, applied by TCRdb to the 5' RACE reads, yields one record per CDR3 protein. The sample contains about 140,000 distinct CDR3 sequences, roughly 7.7% of which appear only once. The chain employs TRBV6-6 and TRBJ1-1, with D possibly matching TRBD1 (5 bases). The sequence was collected from a male donor with ankylosing spondylitis. Sequences were obtained from synovial fluid, either unsorted or a sorted T cell fraction (not recorded which). The DNA of the CDR3 is TGTGCCAGCAGGATTGAGGGGATTGCTTTCTTT. Translated, it gives CASRIEGIAFF.